The rows below give T cell receptor beta chains drawn from one sample of a study of post-analysis software for immune sequencing data. Each CDR3 protein gets one entry after TCRdb re-called the PCR reads with MiXCR. The sample carries hundreds of thousands of distinct CDR3 sequences, roughly 29% recorded once. Sequencing input: blood. The receptors were sampled from a girl aged 10 to 17 with multiple sclerosis. Both conserved end residues are part of each CDR3. Each record gives: clone size, D gene, CDR3 length, J gene, V gene, CDR3 DNA, CDR3 protein. A D gene is named only where the DNA matches it firmly. The size field is filled for only some rows; it gives once, few, many or a size class.

clone size: -; D gene: TRBD1; CDR3 length: 14; J gene: TRBJ2-5; V gene: TRBV7-9; CDR3 DNA: TGTGCCAGCAGCTTAACCCAGGGGGCTAATGAGCAGTACTTC; CDR3 protein: CASSLTQGANEQYF
clone size: -; D gene: -; CDR3 length: 16; J gene: TRBJ1-1; V gene: TRBV2; CDR3 DNA: TGTGCCAGCAAGGGGAGCTTAGGACTCCCGAACACTGAAGCTTTCTTT; CDR3 protein: CASKGSLGLPNTEAFF
clone size: -; D gene: TRBD1; CDR3 length: 15; J gene: TRBJ2-1; V gene: TRBV7-9; CDR3 DNA: TGTGCCAGCAGCGGGACAGGGTGGAATAGAAATGAGCAGTTCTTC; CDR3 protein: CASSGTGWNRNEQFF
clone size: -; D gene: TRBD2; CDR3 length: 16; J gene: TRBJ2-3; V gene: TRBV7-9; CDR3 DNA: TGTGCCAGCAGCCGTTCACTAGCGGGGGGAACAGATACGCAGTATTTT; CDR3 protein: CASSRSLAGGTDTQYF
clone size: -; D gene: TRBD1; CDR3 length: 18; J gene: TRBJ1-5; V gene: TRBV2; CDR3 DNA: TGTGCCAGCAGTGGGGACAGGGGGACTCTCAAAAGCAATCAGCCCCAGCATTTT; CDR3 protein: CASSGDRGTLKSNQPQHF
clone size: -; D gene: -; CDR3 length: 14; J gene: TRBJ1-1; V gene: TRBV7-2; CDR3 DNA: TGTGCCAGCAGCTTAGCGGGGATAACTCCTGGAGCTTTCTTT; CDR3 protein: CASSLAGITPGAFF
clone size: -; D gene: -; CDR3 length: 16; J gene: TRBJ1-4; V gene: TRBV20-1; CDR3 DNA: TGCAGTGCTAGGAATCAGAGGGGGGCAACTAATGAAAAACTGTTTTTT; CDR3 protein: CSARNQRGATNEKLFF
clone size: -; D gene: TRBD1; CDR3 length: 13; J gene: TRBJ1-6; V gene: TRBV7-9; CDR3 DNA: TGTGCCAGCAGTCGGACAGGTGATTCACCCCTCCACTTT; CDR3 protein: CASSRTGDSPLHF
clone size: -; D gene: -; CDR3 length: 16; J gene: TRBJ2-7; V gene: TRBV14; CDR3 DNA: TGTGCCAGCAGCCAAGATATCTCCAGGTTTGGGAGCGAGCAGTACTTC; CDR3 protein: CASSQDISRFGSEQYF
clone size: -; D gene: -; CDR3 length: 18; J gene: TRBJ2-2; V gene: TRBV10-3; CDR3 DNA: TGTGCCATCAGTGAGTACCGGACCGAGGGAGCGAACACCGGGGAGCTGTTTTTT; CDR3 protein: CAISEYRTEGANTGELFF
clone size: -; D gene: TRBD1; CDR3 length: 16; J gene: TRBJ2-7; V gene: TRBV11-2; CDR3 DNA: TGTGCCAGCAGCCATACCGGGACAGGGGCCACCCACGAGCAGTACTTC; CDR3 protein: CASSHTGTGATHEQYF
clone size: many; D gene: -; CDR3 length: 14; J gene: TRBJ2-7; V gene: TRBV24-1; CDR3 DNA: TGTGCCACCAGTTCCGAGGGCAGGGGTTACGAGCAGTACTTC; CDR3 protein: CATSSEGRGYEQYF
clone size: once; D gene: TRBD2; CDR3 length: 16; J gene: TRBJ2-3; V gene: TRBV7-9; CDR3 DNA: TGTGCCAGCAGCTTCCTCTTAGCGGGAGACGCAGATACGCAGTATTTT; CDR3 protein: CASSFLLAGDADTQYF
clone size: few; D gene: TRBD2; CDR3 length: 13; J gene: TRBJ2-7; V gene: TRBV6-5; CDR3 DNA: TGTGCCAGCAGTTACCGCGGGGGTTTCGAGCAGTACTTC; CDR3 protein: CASSYRGGFEQYF
clone size: few; D gene: -; CDR3 length: 15; J gene: TRBJ1-1; V gene: TRBV7-2; CDR3 DNA: TGTGCCAGCAGCTTCCTGACAGGCCCGAACACTGAAGCTTTCTTT; CDR3 protein: CASSFLTGPNTEAFF
clone size: few; D gene: -; CDR3 length: 14; J gene: TRBJ2-1; V gene: TRBV7-2; CDR3 DNA: TGTGCCAGCAGCTTAAGGACCGCGCTGATAGAGCAGTTCTTC; CDR3 protein: CASSLRTALIEQFF
clone size: -; D gene: -; CDR3 length: 15; J gene: TRBJ2-6; V gene: TRBV6-5; CDR3 DNA: TGTGCCAGCACCCGACAGATCTCTGGGGCCAACGTCCTGACTTTC; CDR3 protein: CASTRQISGANVLTF
clone size: -; D gene: -; CDR3 length: 12; J gene: TRBJ2-3; V gene: TRBV28; CDR3 DNA: TGTGCCACCCTAGAAAGCACAGATACGCAGTATTTT; CDR3 protein: CATLESTDTQYF
clone size: few; D gene: TRBD2; CDR3 length: 16; J gene: TRBJ2-1; V gene: TRBV11-2; CDR3 DNA: TGTGCCAGCAGCTTAGCGCGACTAGCGGTCTACAATGAGCAGTTCTTC; CDR3 protein: CASSLARLAVYNEQFF
clone size: -; D gene: -; CDR3 length: 15; J gene: TRBJ1-4; V gene: TRBV5-1; CDR3 DNA: TGCGCCAGCAGCTTGGTAGGGACTTCTAATGAAAAACTGTTTTTT; CDR3 protein: CASSLVGTSNEKLFF
clone size: -; D gene: -; CDR3 length: 15; J gene: TRBJ1-4; V gene: TRBV10-3; CDR3 DNA: TGTGCCATCAGCCCAAGTTCATCGGCTAATGAAAAACTGTTTTTT; CDR3 protein: CAISPSSSANEKLFF
clone size: -; D gene: -; CDR3 length: 18; J gene: TRBJ2-3; V gene: TRBV10-3; CDR3 DNA: TGTGCCATCAGTGAGTCGGGTACGCGGGCGGGAAACACAGATACGCAGTATTTT; CDR3 protein: CAISESGTRAGNTDTQYF
clone size: many; D gene: TRBD2; CDR3 length: 14; J gene: TRBJ2-1; V gene: TRBV28; CDR3 DNA: TGTGCCAGCAGACCTAGCGGGAGGGCGGTGGAGCAGTTCTTC; CDR3 protein: CASRPSGRAVEQFF
clone size: few; D gene: TRBD2; CDR3 length: 17; J gene: TRBJ2-1; V gene: TRBV11-2; CDR3 DNA: TGTGCCAGCAGCAACTGGGGGGGACTAGCGAGGGGTTTGGGGCAGTTCTTC; CDR3 protein: CASSNWGGLARGLGQFF
clone size: -; D gene: -; CDR3 length: 12; J gene: TRBJ2-7; V gene: TRBV7-2; CDR3 DNA: TGTGCCAGCAGCTGGGACGACCGCGAGCAGTACTTC; CDR3 protein: CASSWDDREQYF
clone size: -; D gene: -; CDR3 length: 14; J gene: TRBJ1-1; V gene: TRBV29-1; CDR3 DNA: TGCAGCGTTGAAGATGTTCCTAAGAACACTGAAGCTTTCTTT; CDR3 protein: CSVEDVPKNTEAFF
clone size: -; D gene: -; CDR3 length: 12; J gene: TRBJ1-6; V gene: TRBV6-2/TRBV6-3; CDR3 DNA: TGTGCCAGCAGTTACTCGACATCACCCCTCCACTTT; CDR3 protein: CASSYSTSPLHF
clone size: once; D gene: -; CDR3 length: 13; J gene: TRBJ1-1; V gene: TRBV10-3; CDR3 DNA: TGTGCCATCAGTGAGTCGGGTCCCGTGGAAGCTTTCTTT; CDR3 protein: CAISESGPVEAFF
clone size: -; D gene: TRBD2; CDR3 length: 15; J gene: TRBJ2-7; V gene: TRBV20-1; CDR3 DNA: TGCAGTGCTAGAGGGGAAGCGGGGTATACCTACGAGCAGTACTTC; CDR3 protein: CSARGEAGYTYEQYF
clone size: many; D gene: TRBD1; CDR3 length: 15; J gene: TRBJ2-5; V gene: TRBV10-3; CDR3 DNA: TGTGCCATCAGTGACCTCCGGGACAGGGGTGAGACCCAGTACTTC; CDR3 protein: CAISDLRDRGETQYF
clone size: -; D gene: -; CDR3 length: 14; J gene: TRBJ1-2; V gene: TRBV12-3/TRBV12-4; CDR3 DNA: TGTGCCAGCAGTCCACGGGGGGGCGCGGGTGGCTACACCTTC; CDR3 protein: CASSPRGGAGGYTF
clone size: -; D gene: TRBD2; CDR3 length: 14; J gene: TRBJ2-3; V gene: TRBV29-1; CDR3 DNA: TGCAGCGGCACGACTAGCGGGGGGACAGATACGCAGTATTTT; CDR3 protein: CSGTTSGGTDTQYF
clone size: few; D gene: -; CDR3 length: 14; J gene: TRBJ1-1; V gene: TRBV20-1; CDR3 DNA: TGCAGTGCTAGACCCACCCTCTGGGGGACTGAAGCTTTCTTT; CDR3 protein: CSARPTLWGTEAFF
clone size: few; D gene: TRBD1; CDR3 length: 16; J gene: TRBJ2-2; V gene: TRBV3-1; CDR3 DNA: TGTGCCAGCAGTTCACCGGGACAGGGAGTCACCGGGGAGCTGTTTTTT; CDR3 protein: CASSSPGQGVTGELFF
clone size: few; D gene: TRBD2; CDR3 length: 15; J gene: TRBJ2-1; V gene: TRBV20-1; CDR3 DNA: TGCAGTGCTAGAGATAGCGGGAGGGTTTGGAATGAGCAGTTCTTC; CDR3 protein: CSARDSGRVWNEQFF
clone size: -; D gene: TRBD1; CDR3 length: 14; J gene: TRBJ2-1; V gene: TRBV29-1; CDR3 DNA: TGCAGCGCTGGGACAGCTGGATTAGTCAATGAGCAGTTCTTC; CDR3 protein: CSAGTAGLVNEQFF
clone size: many; D gene: -; CDR3 length: 15; J gene: TRBJ2-7; V gene: TRBV5-6; CDR3 DNA: TGTGCCAGCAGCTTCTGGGGGATACTTCGGGACGAGCAGTACTTC; CDR3 protein: CASSFWGILRDEQYF
clone size: few; D gene: -; CDR3 length: 15; J gene: TRBJ2-3; V gene: TRBV6-5; CDR3 DNA: TGTGCCAGCAGAGAGAATCACGGTTACACAGATACGCAGTATTTT; CDR3 protein: CASRENHGYTDTQYF
clone size: few; D gene: TRBD1; CDR3 length: 15; J gene: TRBJ1-4; V gene: TRBV5-1; CDR3 DNA: TGCGCCAGCAGACGGACCGGGACAGGGAATGAAAAACTGTTTTTT; CDR3 protein: CASRRTGTGNEKLFF